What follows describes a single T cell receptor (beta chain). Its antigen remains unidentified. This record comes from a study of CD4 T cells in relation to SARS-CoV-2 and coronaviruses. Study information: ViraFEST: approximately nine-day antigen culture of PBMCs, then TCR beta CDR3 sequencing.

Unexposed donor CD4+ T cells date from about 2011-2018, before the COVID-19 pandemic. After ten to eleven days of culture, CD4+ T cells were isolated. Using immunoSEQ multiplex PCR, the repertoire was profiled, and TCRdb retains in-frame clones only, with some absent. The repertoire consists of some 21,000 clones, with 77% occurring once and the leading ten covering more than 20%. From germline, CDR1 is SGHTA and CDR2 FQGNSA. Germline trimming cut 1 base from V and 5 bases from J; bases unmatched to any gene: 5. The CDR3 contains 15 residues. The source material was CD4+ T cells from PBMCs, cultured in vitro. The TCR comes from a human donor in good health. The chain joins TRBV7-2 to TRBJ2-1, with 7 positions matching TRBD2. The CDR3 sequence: CASSLGGGKNNEQFF. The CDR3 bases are TGTGCCAGCAGCTTAGGGGGGGGGAAGAACAATGAGCAGTTCTTC.